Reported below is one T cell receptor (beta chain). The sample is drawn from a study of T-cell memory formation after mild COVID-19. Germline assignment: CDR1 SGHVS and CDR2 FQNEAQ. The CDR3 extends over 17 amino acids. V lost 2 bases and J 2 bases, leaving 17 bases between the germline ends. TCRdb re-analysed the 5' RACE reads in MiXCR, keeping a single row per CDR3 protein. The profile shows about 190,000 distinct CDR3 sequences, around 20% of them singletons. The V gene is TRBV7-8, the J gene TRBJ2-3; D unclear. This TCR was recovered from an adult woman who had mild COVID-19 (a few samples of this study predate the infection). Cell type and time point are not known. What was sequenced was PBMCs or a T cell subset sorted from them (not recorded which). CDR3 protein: CASSLLDRKRSTDTQYF. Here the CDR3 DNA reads TGTGCCAGCAGCTTACTCGACCGTAAGAGGTCCACAGATACGCAGTATTTT.